The TCR beta chain under discussion was sequenced for a study of cytomegalovirus exposure and HLA in healthy donors. With 60 Vbeta and 13 Jbeta primers, the PCR was carried out. This table comes from immunoSEQ multiplex PCR, and its TCRdb copy is limited to in-frame clones, with some not included. Of 110,000 to 150,000 clones listed, more than 75% are singletons. The CDR3 extends over 13 amino acids. V lost 4 bases and J lost 8, with 15 bases in between. Germline values: CDR1 SGDLS, CDR2 YYNGEE. The chain combines TRBV9 with TRBJ1-2; D possibly corresponds to TRBD1 (5 bases). The source is a female donor in good health and CMV-seronegative. The sample taken for sequencing was PBMCs. The CDR3 coding sequence is TGTGCCAGCAGCAGAAGGACATTGGAAGGCTACACCTTC. This translates into CASSRRTLEGYTF.